The present T cell receptor beta chain was sequenced within a study of cytomegalovirus exposure and HLA in healthy donors. Study at large: Sequencing of about 200 million T cells in an earlier analysis found 90 million to 120 million unique TCR beta sequences.

The CDR3 consists of 12 residues. Trimming took 4 bases from V and 0 from J, leaving 3 bases between them. The V gene's germline CDR1 is LGHNT and CDR2 FRNRAP. Concerning this clone: Its antigen is currently unknown.

Study-level results: Specificity for CMV antigens was confirmed in vitro for a few of the CMV-associated chains. Most TCR sequences showed up rarely, but some public TCRs showed up in many donors.

The PCR made use of 60 Vbeta and 13 Jbeta primers. Profiled with immunoSEQ multiplex PCR; TCRdb holds only in-frame clones, not every one. The table records under 70,000 clones, more than 65% of them present only once. This TCR was sampled from a man aged 35 to 55 in good health and CMV-seropositive. J is TRBJ1-1 and V is TRBV12-5; D gene unclear. Material: PBMCs. The CDR3 loop is CASGYMNTEAFF. Here the CDR3 DNA reads TGTGCTAGTGGTTATATGAACACTGAAGCTTTCTTT.